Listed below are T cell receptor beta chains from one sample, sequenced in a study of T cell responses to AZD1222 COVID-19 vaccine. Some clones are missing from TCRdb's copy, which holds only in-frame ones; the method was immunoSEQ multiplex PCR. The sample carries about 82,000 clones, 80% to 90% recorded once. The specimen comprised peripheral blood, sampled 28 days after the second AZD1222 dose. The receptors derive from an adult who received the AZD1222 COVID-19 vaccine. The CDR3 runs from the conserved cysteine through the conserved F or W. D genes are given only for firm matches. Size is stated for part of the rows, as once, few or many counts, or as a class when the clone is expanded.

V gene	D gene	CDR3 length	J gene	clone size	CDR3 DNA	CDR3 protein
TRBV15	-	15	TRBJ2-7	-	TGTGCCACCAGCAGAGACCCGGGACCAGGTGAAGAGCAGTACTTC	CATSRDPGPGEEQYF
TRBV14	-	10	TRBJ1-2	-	TGTGCCAGCAGCCAAGATTTGGGCACGTGG	CASSQDLGTW
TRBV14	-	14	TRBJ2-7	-	TGTGCCAGCAGCCAAGATCAGGGCTCCTACGAGCAGTACTTC	CASSQDQGSYEQYF
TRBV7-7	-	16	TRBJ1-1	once	TGTGCTAGCAGCTCCCCTCGGTCGGGGGACCGCACTGAAGCTTTCTTT	CASSSPRSGDRTEAFF
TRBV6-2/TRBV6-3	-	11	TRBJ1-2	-	TGTGCCAGCAGTAACCTTCGTGGCTACACCTTC	CASSNLRGYTF
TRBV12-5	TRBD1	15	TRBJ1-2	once	TGTGCTAGTGGAAACCGGGACAGGGGAAGCTATGGCTACACCTTC	CASGNRDRGSYGYTF
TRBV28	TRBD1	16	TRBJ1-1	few	TGTGCCAGCAGTTTGGTTGGGACAGGGGGCCACACTGAAGCTTTCTTT	CASSLVGTGGHTEAFF
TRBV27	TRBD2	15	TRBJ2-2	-	TGTGCAGCGGGACTAGCGGGTGTGAACACCGGGGAGCTGTTTTTT	CAAGLAGVNTGELFF
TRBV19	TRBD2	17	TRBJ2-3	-	TGTGCCAGTAGTATATGGAGACTAGCGGGAGACGCAGATACGCAGTATTTT	CASSIWRLAGDADTQYF
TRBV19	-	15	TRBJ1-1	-	TGTGCCAGTAGCTCTGGGGGAAGGGAAAACACTGAAGCTTTCTTT	CASSSGGRENTEAFF
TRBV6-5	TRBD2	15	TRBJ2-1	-	TGTGCCAGCAGACTGGGACTAGCGGGAGCCAATGAGCAGTTCTTC	CASRLGLAGANEQFF
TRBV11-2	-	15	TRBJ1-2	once	TGTGCCAGCAGCATTATACTTCCGCAGGACTATGGCTACACCTTC	CASSIILPQDYGYTF
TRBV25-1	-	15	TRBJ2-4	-	TGTGCCAGCACAAGGGAGGGGGCGAACAAAAACATTCAGTACTTC	CASTREGANKNIQYF
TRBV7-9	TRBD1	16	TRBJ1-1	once	TGTGCCAGCAGCTTAGAAGGGACAGGGGCGAACACTGAAGCTTTCTTT	CASSLEGTGANTEAFF
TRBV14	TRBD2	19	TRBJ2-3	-	TGTGCCAGCAGCCGGCTACCCGGACTAGCGGGAGGCAGCACAGATACGCAGTATTTT	CASSRLPGLAGGSTDTQYF
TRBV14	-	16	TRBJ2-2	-	TGTGCCAGCAGCCAAGATAAAAAAGGGAGCGCCGGGGAGCTGTTTTTT	CASSQDKKGSAGELFF